The following is a TCR beta chain sequence with its context. Its antigen is unknown. The record has no base qualities; no much larger clone is one base away. The data originate from a study of T cells in narcolepsy (dated by TCRdb to 2016 to 2019). For the study in its entirety: Patients with narcolepsy type 1 or type 2 (NT1, NT2) were enrolled in the study together with healthy control donors. Autoreactive T cells targeting hypocretin neuron self-antigens (hypocretin, TRIB2) were sought in narcolepsy patients, and TCR Vbeta sequencing was used to track clonotypes in blood and CSF.

The paper as a whole reports these results and caveats: Patients and controls had similar numbers of sequenced blood memory CD4+ clonotypes, with averages of some 40,000 in patients and roughly 36,000 in controls. According to the report, autoreactive clonotypes were detected serially in the blood of the same patients and of different patients, but not in healthy controls. HCRT-specific and TRIB2-specific autoreactive clonotypes were highlighted in plots that compared CD4+ T cell clonotypes in CSF versus blood from the same patient. Certain blood memory CD4+ repertoires from patients and controls had no sequences that matched autoreactive T cell clones.

The library was made by the immunoSEQ multiplex PCR assay. The immuneACCESS repertoire file appears here via TCRdb, limited to in-frame rearrangements. These files lack a portion of the clones; in checked studies, under half of the deficit traces to unresolved V genes, and the cause of the others is not known. The sample data list under 35,000 clones, and approximately 84% of these were observed just once. 0.85% to 1.2% of the sample is held by the ten biggest clonotypes. The CDR3 sequence holds 15 residues, the cysteine and phenylalanine included. Only the CDR3 portion is preserved as DNA: 45 bases, with reading frame beginning at the first base. Via the germline V gene (reference sequence), CDR1 is SGHNT and CDR2 YYREEE. From V the trimming removes 0 bases and from J it removes 4 bases, while the gene matches leave 1 base of the junction unaccounted for. For TCR Vbeta sequencing, memory CD4+ T cells were sorted ex vivo from the peripheral blood of narcolepsy patients and healthy controls.

The rearrangement joined TRBV5-4 to TRBJ2-7; 13 bases in the junction line up with TRBD2. The specimen sequenced was memory (CD45RA-) CD4+ T cells from blood. The sample's cell subset or site, from its label and the paper: memory T cells sorted ex vivo from peripheral blood. The receptor comes from a human donor in good health. The DNA sequence follows: TGTGCCAGCAGCTTGGAACTAGCGGGAGGGTACGAGCAGTACTTC. Its product reads: CASSLELAGGYEQYF.